This T cell receptor (beta chain) is drawn from a study of OX40 agonist ivuxolimab in advanced cancers. In the study overall: Partial response was recorded in three patients: one hepatocellular carcinoma and two cutaneous melanoma cases. Overall study results and limits: Both blood CD4+ and CD8+ T cells showed clonal growth by week 6 at 0.1 to 3.0 mg/kg.

Blood specimens came from baseline, cycle 4 day 1, and cycle 7 day 1. A single count supports this clone. Its antigen is still unknown. Other DNA sequences in the sample encode the same CDR3. The CDR3 length is 14 residues. From germline, CDR1 is MDHEN and CDR2 SYDVKM. The J segment lost 3 bases and the V segment lost 1 base, leaving 2 bases of the junction unmatched. Sequenced by immunoSEQ multiplex PCR; TCRdb stores in-frame clones only, minus some. Among around 140,000 clones listed, 75% to 95% were seen once. This receptor was identified in an adult with an advanced solid tumor such as melanoma, head and neck, liver or kidney cancer. Specimen: CD4+ or CD8+ T cells sorted from blood, collected in a trial of the OX40 agonist ivuxolimab. The J gene is TRBJ1-2, the V gene TRBV28, with 7 bases matching TRBD1. The CDR3, as DNA: TGTGCCAGCAGTTTATCAGGGGGAGACTATGGCTACACCTTC. Protein: CASSLSGGDYGYTF.